This entry concerns a single TCR beta chain. What it binds is not known. Germline CDR1 reads SGHRS; CDR2 reads YFSETQ. Trimming took 2 bases from V and 4 from J; bases not matched to a gene: 14. The CDR3 is made up of 17 amino acids. Though nominally healthy at sampling, donors likely had unrecorded immune exposures. The PCR ran on 60 Vbeta and 13 Jbeta primers. Using immunoSEQ multiplex PCR, the repertoire was profiled, and TCRdb retains in-frame clones only, with some absent. The sample lists over 150,000 clones; roughly 82% were seen once. The record originates from a study of cytomegalovirus exposure and HLA in healthy donors. Findings and caveats of the study: Researchers catalogued about 150 TCR beta chains as cytomegalovirus-associated. Analysis was performed later, and it showed HLA-associated TCR beta chains to be more clonally expanded than equally common others.

This clonotype originated in a girl under 18 in good health and CMV-seropositive. V gene TRBV5-1 combines with J gene TRBJ2-7; 8 bases align to TRBD1. The sequenced material came from PBMCs. CDR3 region: CASSFSPGAGGRYEQYF. DNA of the CDR3: TGCGCCAGCAGCTTCTCCCCCGGGGCAGGGGGCCGATACGAGCAGTACTTC.